This T cell receptor (beta chain) was sequenced in a study of blood T cell repertoires in COVID-19 (dated by TCRdb to 2020 to 2021). Regarding the research as a whole: Collaborator samples came from the United States, Italy and Spain and covered acute and convalescent phases of COVID-19. Where available, HLA class I and class II types were obtained from metadata supplied by the sample provider rather than from assay-based typing. The dataset comprised deeply sampled blood TCRbeta repertoires from subjects exposed to, actively infected with, or recovered from COVID-19. Samples came from the ongoing ImmuneRACE study (first 160 participants) plus 1,254 subjects from 6 global collaborators. Nearly every sample came with metadata listing a de-identified subject ID, COVID-19 status, age in years and sex. The material from the prospective study consisted of cDNA or gDNA derived from T cells, B-cell-depleted T cells, or PBMCs. The repertoires were released in a freely available public database intended as a resource for research on the immune response to SARS-CoV-2.

The study at large found these results: How much clinical and demographic metadata was included differed by source and by participant, and the metadata was provided uncurated.

TCRbeta CDR3 regions were amplified from genomic DNA using the immunoSEQ Assay, a bias-controlled multiplex PCR. The study's own analysis went as follows. The number of nucleated cells in each sample was estimated from the amplification of reference gene primers within the assay. Sequence reads were collapsed and filtered to measure the absolute abundance of every unique TCRbeta CDR3 rearrangement. For each sample, productive Simpson clonality was calculated by taking the square root of Simpson's diversity index across productive rearrangements. The source is immuneACCESS, and TCRdb retained only in-frame sequences with V and J called. Part of the clones is not carried over; for the studies checked, unresolved V genes explain less than half of this, and the remainder is unexplained. V, J and clone size were drawn from that table, and D and trimming were deduced from the DNA. A total of around 280,000 clones appear in this sample, roughly 86% of them only once. The top ten hold around 1.4% of the sample.

The germline V gene supplies CDR1 KGHSH and CDR2 LQKENI. Relative to germline, V is missing 1 base and J is missing 7 bases, with 2 bases of the junction outside any gene match. The CDR3 holds 14 amino acids from the cysteine to the phenylalanine. Only the CDR3 DNA stays, 42 bases, in frame from base 1. On this clone: Which antigen it targets is not known. No quality values exist for individual bases; no much larger clone is one base distant.

Each collaborating institution followed its own protocols to collect whole blood in K2EDTA tubes. For TCRbeta analysis, collaborator samples were shipped as frozen whole blood, as isolated PBMCs, or as DNA extracted from either sample type. Sequencing was done on a sample of peripheral blood. This clonotype was obtained from a man between 65 and 85 years old with acute or convalescent COVID-19. The rearranged chain carries TRBV18 and TRBJ1-5; the central 9 bases match TRBD1. The DNA sequence is given as TGTGCCAGCTCACCACGGACAGGGGAGCAGCCCCAGCATTTT. Its translation reads: CASSPRTGEQPQHF.